A selection of T cell receptor beta chains follows, all from one sample in a study of cytomegalovirus exposure and HLA in healthy donors. Assay used: immunoSEQ multiplex PCR; TCRdb lists only in-frame clones, some missing. This table has 130,000 or so clones, roughly 90% appearing once. The sample consisted of PBMCs. The receptors here all came from a woman in her forties in good health and CMV-seronegative. Each CDR3 is given with its conserved first and last residue. The order of the fields is clone size, V gene, J gene, D gene, CDR3 DNA, CDR3 protein. D genes are given only for firm matches. The size of a clone is reported for some rows only, either as once, few or many, or as a class for expanded clones.

clone_size: -; v_call: TRBV7-2; j_call: TRBJ2-7; d_call: -; cdr3_nt: TGTGCCAGCAGCTTACGGACGCTAGGACTCTACGAGCAGTACTTC; cdr3_aa: CASSLRTLGLYEQYF
clone_size: -; v_call: TRBV2; j_call: TRBJ2-3; d_call: -; cdr3_nt: TGTGCCAGCAGTGAATCTTCAGGGGATGATACGCAGTATTTT; cdr3_aa: CASSESSGDDTQYF
clone_size: few; v_call: TRBV4-3; j_call: TRBJ2-7; d_call: TRBD1; cdr3_nt: TGCGCCAGCAGCCAAGGCCCGGGACAGGGTTACGAGCAGTACTTC; cdr3_aa: CASSQGPGQGYEQYF
clone_size: -; v_call: TRBV7-6; j_call: TRBJ2-1; d_call: TRBD2; cdr3_nt: TGTGCCAGCAGCTTAACCGGACTAGCATACAATGAGCAGTTCTTC; cdr3_aa: CASSLTGLAYNEQFF
clone_size: -; v_call: TRBV5-4; j_call: TRBJ2-1; d_call: TRBD2; cdr3_nt: TGTGCCAGCAGCCCTCAGCGGGGCTCCTACAATGAGCAGTTCTTC; cdr3_aa: CASSPQRGSYNEQFF
clone_size: -; v_call: TRBV9; j_call: TRBJ1-1; d_call: -; cdr3_nt: TGTGCCAGCAGCGCACGGGAGATGAACACTGAAGCTTTCTTT; cdr3_aa: CASSAREMNTEAFF
clone_size: -; v_call: TRBV10-3; j_call: TRBJ2-1; d_call: TRBD2; cdr3_nt: TGTGCCATCAGCGCTAGCGGGAGGGCCCCTGATGAGCAGTTCTTC; cdr3_aa: CAISASGRAPDEQFF
clone_size: -; v_call: TRBV5-1; j_call: TRBJ2-1; d_call: -; cdr3_nt: TGCGCCAGCAGCTTGTCGAGCGGGTACTCCTACAATGAGCAGTTCTTC; cdr3_aa: CASSLSSGYSYNEQFF
clone_size: -; v_call: TRBV7-9; j_call: TRBJ1-1; d_call: -; cdr3_nt: TGTTCCAGCAGCTTAAACCAGGGGATGGTTATGAACACTGAAGCTTTCTTT; cdr3_aa: CSSSLNQGMVMNTEAFF
clone_size: -; v_call: TRBV5-4; j_call: TRBJ2-5; d_call: -; cdr3_nt: TGTGCCAGCAGCTTGAGGTCAGAACTACAAGAGACCCAGTACTTC; cdr3_aa: CASSLRSELQETQYF
clone_size: -; v_call: TRBV20-1; j_call: TRBJ1-1; d_call: -; cdr3_nt: TGCAGTGCTAGAGCACTAGGAGAAGCTTTCTTT; cdr3_aa: CSARALGEAFF
clone_size: -; v_call: TRBV11-2; j_call: TRBJ2-7; d_call: TRBD2; cdr3_nt: TGTGCCAGCAGCTTAGACCTAGCGGGAAGCCACGAGCAGTACTTC; cdr3_aa: CASSLDLAGSHEQYF
clone_size: few; v_call: TRBV14; j_call: TRBJ1-2; d_call: -; cdr3_nt: TGTGCCAGCAGCCAATCCAGGGTGGGCGGCTACACCTTC; cdr3_aa: CASSQSRVGGYTF
clone_size: -; v_call: TRBV5-6; j_call: TRBJ2-7; d_call: -; cdr3_nt: TGTGCCAGCAGCCTCAGAGGGTTGGCTGGCTACGAGCAGTACTTC; cdr3_aa: CASSLRGLAGYEQYF
clone_size: -; v_call: TRBV10-3; j_call: TRBJ1-1; d_call: -; cdr3_nt: TGTGCCGTCGGACAGACGAACACTGAAGCTTTCTTT; cdr3_aa: CAVGQTNTEAFF
clone_size: -; v_call: TRBV5-6; j_call: TRBJ1-5; d_call: -; cdr3_nt: TGTGCCAGCAGCCGTAGCCAGGGCCGGGCCTATAGCAATCAGCCCCAGCATTTT; cdr3_aa: CASSRSQGRAYSNQPQHF
clone_size: -; v_call: TRBV30; j_call: TRBJ2-5; d_call: TRBD2; cdr3_nt: TGTGCCTGGAGTGGTGAGCGGGGGGAGACCCAGTACTTC; cdr3_aa: CAWSGERGETQYF
clone_size: -; v_call: TRBV11-3; j_call: TRBJ2-5; d_call: -; cdr3_nt: TGTGCCAGCAGTTTTCAGCGAGAGGGGACCCAGTACTTC; cdr3_aa: CASSFQREGTQYF
clone_size: -; v_call: TRBV9; j_call: TRBJ2-1; d_call: -; cdr3_nt: TGTGCCAGCAGCGTAGCGCCTCGAGGCTCCTACAATGAGCAGTTCTTC; cdr3_aa: CASSVAPRGSYNEQFF
clone_size: -; v_call: TRBV2; j_call: TRBJ2-7; d_call: -; cdr3_nt: TGTGCCAGCTGCAGGGCCCACTACGAGCAGTACTTC; cdr3_aa: CASCRAHYEQYF
clone_size: -; v_call: TRBV28; j_call: TRBJ2-3; d_call: -; cdr3_nt: TGTGCCAGCAGCCACCGGGGGGCCCTGCGGGATACGCAGTATTTT; cdr3_aa: CASSHRGALRDTQYF
clone_size: -; v_call: TRBV2; j_call: TRBJ2-7; d_call: TRBD1; cdr3_nt: TGTGCCAGAAGGGACAGATACGAGCAGTACTTC; cdr3_aa: CARRDRYEQYF
clone_size: -; v_call: TRBV10-3; j_call: TRBJ2-2; d_call: TRBD2; cdr3_nt: TGTGCCATCAGTTTGGGCGGGAGTAACACCGGGGAGCTGTTTTTT; cdr3_aa: CAISLGGSNTGELFF
clone_size: -; v_call: TRBV25-1; j_call: TRBJ1-5; d_call: -; cdr3_nt: TGTGCCAGCAGTGAATATACAGGGAATCAGCCCCAGCATTTT; cdr3_aa: CASSEYTGNQPQHF
clone_size: -; v_call: TRBV5-1; j_call: TRBJ2-5; d_call: -; cdr3_nt: TGCGCCAGCAGCTTGGCCCCGCGGGGTCAAGAGACCCAGTACTTC; cdr3_aa: CASSLAPRGQETQYF
clone_size: -; v_call: TRBV6-1; j_call: TRBJ2-1; d_call: TRBD1; cdr3_nt: TGTGCCAGCAGTGCCCAGACAGGGCGGAATTACAATGAGCAGTTCTTC; cdr3_aa: CASSAQTGRNYNEQFF
clone_size: -; v_call: TRBV11-2; j_call: TRBJ1-1; d_call: -; cdr3_nt: TGTGCCAGCAGCTTATTTGCGGGGCCTGGGAACACTGAAGCTTTCTTT; cdr3_aa: CASSLFAGPGNTEAFF
clone_size: -; v_call: TRBV2; j_call: TRBJ2-5; d_call: TRBD2; cdr3_nt: TGTGCCAGCAGTGAAAGGCGGCTAGCGGGAACGAAGACCCAGTACTTC; cdr3_aa: CASSERRLAGTKTQYF
clone_size: once; v_call: TRBV11-3; j_call: TRBJ1-2; d_call: -; cdr3_nt: TGTGCCAGCAGCCATAGGGGTAACTATGGCTACACCTTC; cdr3_aa: CASSHRGNYGYTF
clone_size: -; v_call: TRBV5-4; j_call: TRBJ2-3; d_call: -; cdr3_nt: TGTGCCAGCAGCCCATCGGTCCACTCACGGGCAGATACGCAGTATTTT; cdr3_aa: CASSPSVHSRADTQYF
clone_size: few; v_call: TRBV19; j_call: TRBJ1-2; d_call: -; cdr3_nt: TGTGCCACCACACGAGGGCAAAACTATGGCTACACCTTC; cdr3_aa: CATTRGQNYGYTF
clone_size: -; v_call: TRBV10-3; j_call: TRBJ2-7; d_call: TRBD2; cdr3_nt: TGTGCCATCAGTGACCCTCGACTAGCGGGAGTTAATAACGAGCAGTACTTC; cdr3_aa: CAISDPRLAGVNNEQYF
clone_size: -; v_call: TRBV2; j_call: TRBJ2-5; d_call: -; cdr3_nt: TGTGCCAGCAGTGTGAGGTTCCAAGGGACCCAGTACTTC; cdr3_aa: CASSVRFQGTQYF
clone_size: -; v_call: TRBV11-3; j_call: TRBJ2-1; d_call: TRBD2; cdr3_nt: TGTGCCAGCAGCTTAAGACTAGCGGATTACAATGAGCAGTTCTTC; cdr3_aa: CASSLRLADYNEQFF
clone_size: -; v_call: TRBV7-8; j_call: TRBJ2-1; d_call: TRBD2; cdr3_nt: TGTGCCAGCAGCCTCCGGGTTAGCGGGAGGGCCTTAGAGGAAAACAATGAGCAGTTCTTC; cdr3_aa: CASSLRVSGRALEENNEQFF
clone_size: once; v_call: TRBV5-1; j_call: TRBJ1-1; d_call: -; cdr3_nt: TGCGCCAGCAGCTTGGCCCCCGGCGGAAACACTGAAGCTTTCTTT; cdr3_aa: CASSLAPGGNTEAFF
clone_size: -; v_call: TRBV6-5; j_call: TRBJ1-2; d_call: TRBD1; cdr3_nt: TGTGCCAGCAGCCCTCTTGGGACAGGTCTTTATGGCTACACCTTC; cdr3_aa: CASSPLGTGLYGYTF
clone_size: -; v_call: TRBV2; j_call: TRBJ2-3; d_call: -; cdr3_nt: TGTGCCAGCAGTGAGACAGTCACAGATACGCAGTATTTT; cdr3_aa: CASSETVTDTQYF
clone_size: -; v_call: TRBV29-1; j_call: TRBJ2-1; d_call: TRBD2; cdr3_nt: TGCAGCGTTGTCGTCCTAGCGGCGACGACCTACAATGAGCAGTTCTTC; cdr3_aa: CSVVVLAATTYNEQFF
clone_size: -; v_call: TRBV6-4; j_call: TRBJ2-2; d_call: TRBD2; cdr3_nt: TGTGCCAGCAGTGACTCTCTAGCGGGAGCAGCCGGGGAGCTGTTTTTT; cdr3_aa: CASSDSLAGAAGELFF
clone_size: -; v_call: TRBV7-6; j_call: TRBJ1-6; d_call: -; cdr3_nt: TGTGCCAGCAGTTTACTGATAGACAGTAATTCACCCCTCCACTTT; cdr3_aa: CASSLLIDSNSPLHF
clone_size: -; v_call: TRBV7-9; j_call: TRBJ2-1; d_call: -; cdr3_nt: TGTTCCAGCAGCCCCGGGAATGAGCAGTTCTTC; cdr3_aa: CSSSPGNEQFF
clone_size: -; v_call: TRBV7-2; j_call: TRBJ2-1; d_call: -; cdr3_nt: TGTGCCAGCAGCTTAATGTGGACAGTCAATGAGCAGTTCTTC; cdr3_aa: CASSLMWTVNEQFF
clone_size: few; v_call: TRBV2; j_call: TRBJ2-5; d_call: -; cdr3_nt: TGTGCCAGCAGTGATAAAGAGTTACAGGGAAAAACCCAGTACTTC; cdr3_aa: CASSDKELQGKTQYF
clone_size: once; v_call: TRBV5-1; j_call: TRBJ2-7; d_call: TRBD1; cdr3_nt: TGCGCCAGCAGCCCGGGACAGGGGATCTACGAGCAGTACTTC; cdr3_aa: CASSPGQGIYEQYF
clone_size: few; v_call: TRBV4-3; j_call: TRBJ1-2; d_call: -; cdr3_nt: TGCGCCAGCAGCCAAGACCCTGGAGGGAATGGCTACACCTTC; cdr3_aa: CASSQDPGGNGYTF